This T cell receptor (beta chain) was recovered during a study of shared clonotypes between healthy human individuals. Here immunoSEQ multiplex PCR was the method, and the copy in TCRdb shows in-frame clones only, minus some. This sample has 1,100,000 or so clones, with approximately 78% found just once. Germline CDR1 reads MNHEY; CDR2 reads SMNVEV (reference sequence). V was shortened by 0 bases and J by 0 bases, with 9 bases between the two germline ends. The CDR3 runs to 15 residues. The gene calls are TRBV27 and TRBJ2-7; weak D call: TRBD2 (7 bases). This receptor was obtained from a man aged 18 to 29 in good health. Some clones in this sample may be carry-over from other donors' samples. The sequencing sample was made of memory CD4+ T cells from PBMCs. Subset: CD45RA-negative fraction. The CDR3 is CASSLSRGGSYEQYF. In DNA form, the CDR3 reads TGTGCCAGCAGTTTATCGAGGGGGGGCTCCTACGAGCAGTACTTC.